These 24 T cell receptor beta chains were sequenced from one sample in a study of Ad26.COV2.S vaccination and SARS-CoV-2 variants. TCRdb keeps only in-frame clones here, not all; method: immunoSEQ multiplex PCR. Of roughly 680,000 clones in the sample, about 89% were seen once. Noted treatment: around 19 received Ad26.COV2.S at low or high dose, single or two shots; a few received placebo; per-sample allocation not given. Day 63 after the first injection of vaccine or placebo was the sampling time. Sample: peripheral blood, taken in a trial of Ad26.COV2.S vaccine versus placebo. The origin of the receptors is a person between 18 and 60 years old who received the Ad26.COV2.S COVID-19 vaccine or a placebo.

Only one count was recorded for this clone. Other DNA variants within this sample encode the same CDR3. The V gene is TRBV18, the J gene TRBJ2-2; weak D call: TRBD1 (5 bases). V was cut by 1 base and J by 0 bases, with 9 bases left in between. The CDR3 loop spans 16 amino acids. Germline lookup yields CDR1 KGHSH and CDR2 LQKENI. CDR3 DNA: TGTGCCAGCTCACCACAGCAGGGCGCGAACACCGGGGAGCTGTTTTTT. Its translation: CASSPQQGANTGELFF.

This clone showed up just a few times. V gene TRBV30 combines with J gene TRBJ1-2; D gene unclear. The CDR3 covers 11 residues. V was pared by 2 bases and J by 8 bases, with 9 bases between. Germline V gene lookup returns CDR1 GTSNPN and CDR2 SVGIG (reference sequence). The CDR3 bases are TGTGCCTGGAGTTCAGCAGGCGGCTACACCTTC. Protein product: CAWSSAGGYTF. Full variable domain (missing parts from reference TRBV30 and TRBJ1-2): SQTIHQWPATLVQPVGSPLSLECTVEGTSNPNLYWYRQAAGRGLQLLFYSVGIGQISSEVPQNLSASRPQDRQFILSSKKLLLSDSGFYLCAWSSAGGYTFGSGTRLTVV.

The CDR3 DNA reads as TGTGCCAGCAGCGTACGGCTCACGCTGGGCACCGGGGAGCTGTTTTTT. Translated: CASSVRLTLGTGELFF. The rearrangement joins TRBV9 to TRBJ2-2, with D unresolved. The CDR3 length is 16 residues. Germline V gives CDR1 SGDLS, CDR2 YYNGEE. V lost 1 base, J lost 4 bases, and 14 bases lay in between.

The CDR3 bases are TGTGCCAGCATTGGGGACAGCAATCAGCCCCAGCATTTT. This gives the protein CASIGDSNQPQHF. The chain joins TRBV6-4 to TRBJ1-5, with a weak D call TRBD1 (5 bases). This CDR3 has 13 residues. The germline CDR1 and CDR2 sequences are MRHNA and SNTAGT. V lost 7 bases to trimming and J lost 1 base, with 8 bases between them.

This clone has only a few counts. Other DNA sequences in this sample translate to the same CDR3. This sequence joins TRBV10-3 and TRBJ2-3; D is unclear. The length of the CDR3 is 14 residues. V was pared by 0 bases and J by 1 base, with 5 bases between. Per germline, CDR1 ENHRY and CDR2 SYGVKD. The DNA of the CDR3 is TGTGCCATCAGTGAGTCTACCGGCACAGATACGCAGTATTTT. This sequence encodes CAISESTGTDTQYF.

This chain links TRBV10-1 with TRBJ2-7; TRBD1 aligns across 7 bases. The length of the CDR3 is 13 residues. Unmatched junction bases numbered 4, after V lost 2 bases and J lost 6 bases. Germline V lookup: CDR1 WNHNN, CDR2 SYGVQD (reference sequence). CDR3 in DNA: TGCGCCAGCAGTGAGAAGACAGGGTTCGAGCAGTACTTC. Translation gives CASSEKTGFEQYF.

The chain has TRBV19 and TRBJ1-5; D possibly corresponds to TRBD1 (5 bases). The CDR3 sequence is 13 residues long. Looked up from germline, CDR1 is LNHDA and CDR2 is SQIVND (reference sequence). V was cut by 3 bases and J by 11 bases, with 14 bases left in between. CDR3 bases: TGTGCCAGTAGTATGCCCCCAATGGGGGCCCAGCATTTT. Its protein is CASSMPPMGAQHF.

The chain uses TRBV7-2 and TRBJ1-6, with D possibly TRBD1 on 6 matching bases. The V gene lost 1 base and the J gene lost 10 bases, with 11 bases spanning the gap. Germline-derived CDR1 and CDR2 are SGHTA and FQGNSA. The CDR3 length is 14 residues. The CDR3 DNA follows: TGTGCCAGCAGCTTAGGGCAGGGGACCTCACCCCTCCACTTT. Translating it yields CASSLGQGTSPLHF.

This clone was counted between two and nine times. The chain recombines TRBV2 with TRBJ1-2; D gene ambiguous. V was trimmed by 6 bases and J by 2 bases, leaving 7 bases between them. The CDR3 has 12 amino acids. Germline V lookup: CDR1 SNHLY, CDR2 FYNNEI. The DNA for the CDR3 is TGTGCCAGCAGGTCGGCAAACTATGGCTACACCTTC. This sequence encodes CASRSANYGYTF.

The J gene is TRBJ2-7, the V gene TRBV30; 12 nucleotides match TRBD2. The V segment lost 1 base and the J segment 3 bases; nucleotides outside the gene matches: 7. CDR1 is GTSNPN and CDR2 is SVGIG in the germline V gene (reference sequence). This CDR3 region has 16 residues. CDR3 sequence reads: CAWSGGGLAGFYEQYF. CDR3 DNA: TGTGCCTGGAGTGGGGGGGGACTAGCGGGCTTCTACGAGCAGTACTTC.

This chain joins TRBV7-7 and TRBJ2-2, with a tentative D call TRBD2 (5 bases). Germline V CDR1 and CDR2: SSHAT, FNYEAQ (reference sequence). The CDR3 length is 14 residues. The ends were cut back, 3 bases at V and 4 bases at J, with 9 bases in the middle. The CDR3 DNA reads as TGTGCCAGCAGCTTGGAAGGGAGCACCGGGGAGCTGTTTTTT. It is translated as CASSLEGSTGELFF.

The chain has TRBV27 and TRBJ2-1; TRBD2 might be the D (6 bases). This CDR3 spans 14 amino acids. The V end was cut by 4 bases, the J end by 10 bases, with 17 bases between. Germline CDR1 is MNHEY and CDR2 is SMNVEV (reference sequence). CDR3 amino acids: CASSWDFANGEQFF. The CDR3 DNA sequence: TGTGCCAGCAGTTGGGACTTCGCGAACGGGGAGCAGTTCTTC.

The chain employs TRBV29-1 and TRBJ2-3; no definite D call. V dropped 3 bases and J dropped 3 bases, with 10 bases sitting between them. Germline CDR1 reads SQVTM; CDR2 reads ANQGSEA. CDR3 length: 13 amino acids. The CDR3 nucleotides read TGCAGCGTTGATACGGGTCTGACAGATACGCAGTATTTT. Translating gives CSVDTGLTDTQYF.

CDR3 in DNA: TGTGCCAGCAGCCAAGCCCCCGGGACCGTCTACGAGCAGTACTTC. Translating gives CASSQAPGTVYEQYF. The chain links TRBV14 to TRBJ2-7, with D tentatively TRBD1 or TRBD2 (5 bases each). The germline gives CDR1 SGHDN, CDR2 FVKESK. This CDR3 is built from 15 residues. V lost 1 base, J lost 3 bases, and 13 bases lay in between.

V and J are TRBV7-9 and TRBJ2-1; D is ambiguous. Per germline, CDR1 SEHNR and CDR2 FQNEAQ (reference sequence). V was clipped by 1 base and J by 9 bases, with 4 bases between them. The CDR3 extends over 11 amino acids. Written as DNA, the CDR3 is TGTGCCAGCAGCTTAGACTTTGAGCAGTTCTTC. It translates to CASSLDFEQFF.

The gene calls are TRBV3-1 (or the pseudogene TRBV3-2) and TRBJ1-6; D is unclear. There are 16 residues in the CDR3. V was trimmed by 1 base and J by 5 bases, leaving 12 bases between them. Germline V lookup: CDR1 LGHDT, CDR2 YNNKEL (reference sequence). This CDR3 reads CASSQGAAFNNSPLHF. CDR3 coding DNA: TGTGCCAGCAGCCAAGGGGCAGCCTTTAATAATTCACCCCTCCACTTT.

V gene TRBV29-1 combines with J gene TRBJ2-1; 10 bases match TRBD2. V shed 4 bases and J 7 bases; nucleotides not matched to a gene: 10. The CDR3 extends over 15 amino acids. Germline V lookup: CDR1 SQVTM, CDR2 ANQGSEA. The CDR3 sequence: CSVGRLAGVGNEQFF. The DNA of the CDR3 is TGCAGCGTTGGCCGCCTAGCGGGGGTCGGGAATGAGCAGTTCTTC.

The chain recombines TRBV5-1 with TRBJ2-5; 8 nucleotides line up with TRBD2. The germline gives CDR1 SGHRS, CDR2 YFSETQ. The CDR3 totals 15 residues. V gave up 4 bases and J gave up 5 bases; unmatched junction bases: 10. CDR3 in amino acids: CASSGPGGTRETQYF. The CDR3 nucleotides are TGCGCCAGCAGCGGACCGGGGGGGACCCGGGAGACCCAGTACTTC.

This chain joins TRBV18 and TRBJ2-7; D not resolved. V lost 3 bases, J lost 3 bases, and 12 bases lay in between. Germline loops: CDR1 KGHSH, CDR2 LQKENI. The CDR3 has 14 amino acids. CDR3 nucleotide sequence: TGTGCCAGCTCACCCCTCGGGCAGAACTACGAGCAGTACTTC. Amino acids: CASSPLGQNYEQYF.

The CDR3 sequence is CASSLGWGQGDISNQPQHF. DNA for the CDR3: TGTGCCAGCAGCTTAGGGTGGGGACAGGGAGACATTAGCAATCAGCCCCAGCATTTT. The chain links TRBV7-8 to TRBJ1-5; TRBD1 agrees at 9 bases. V lost 1 base, J lost 0 bases, and 10 bases stayed unmatched. The CDR3 extends over 19 amino acids. Germline V lookup: CDR1 SGHVS, CDR2 FQNEAQ.

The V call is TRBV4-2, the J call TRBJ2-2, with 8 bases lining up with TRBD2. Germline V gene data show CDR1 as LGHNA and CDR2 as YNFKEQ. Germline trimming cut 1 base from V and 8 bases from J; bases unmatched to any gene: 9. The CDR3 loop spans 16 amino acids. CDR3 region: CASSQGGLAGGGELFF. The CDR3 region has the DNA TGTGCCAGCAGCCAAGGAGGCCTAGCGGGCGGTGGGGAGCTGTTTTTT.

CDR3 protein: CASSLKRGGIDTQYF. As DNA, the CDR3 is TGCGCCAGCAGCTTGAAACGGGGAGGTATAGATACGCAGTATTTT. V gene TRBV5-1 combines with J gene TRBJ2-3, with TRBD2 as a possible D gene (6 bases). Germline loops: CDR1 SGHRS, CDR2 YFSETQ. The CDR3 has 15 residues. V lost 1 base and J lost 5, with 14 bases in between.

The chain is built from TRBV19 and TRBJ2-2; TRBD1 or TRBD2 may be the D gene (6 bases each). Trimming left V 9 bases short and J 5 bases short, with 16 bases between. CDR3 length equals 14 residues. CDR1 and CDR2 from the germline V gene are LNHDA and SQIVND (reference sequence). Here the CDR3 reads CASLRGQVTGELFF. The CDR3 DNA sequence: TGTGCCAGCCTTCGGGGGCAGGTTACCGGGGAGCTGTTTTTT. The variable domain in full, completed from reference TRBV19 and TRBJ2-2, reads DGGITQSPKYLFRKEGQNVTLSCEQNLNHDAMYWYRQDPGQGLRLIYYSQIVNDFQKGDIAEGYSVSREKKESFPLTVTSAQKNPTAFYLCASLRGQVTGELFFGEGSRLTVL.

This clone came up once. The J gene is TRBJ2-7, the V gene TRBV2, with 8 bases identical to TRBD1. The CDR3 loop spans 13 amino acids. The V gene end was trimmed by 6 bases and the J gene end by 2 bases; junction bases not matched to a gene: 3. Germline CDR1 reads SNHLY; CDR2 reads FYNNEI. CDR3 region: CASRTGAPYEQYF. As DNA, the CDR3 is TGTGCCAGCAGGACAGGGGCACCCTACGAGCAGTACTTC.